These 28 T cell receptor beta chains share one sample of origin, sequenced in a study of metastatic and nonmetastatic thyroid tumors. TCRdb re-called the PCR reads via MiXCR. The repertoire holds 13,000 to 15,000 clones, just under 30% seen once, with roughly 3.8% in the top ten. Patients underwent thyroid surgery, and none had received any treatment before it. Sequencing was performed on blood. Source of these receptors: a female donor with papillary thyroid cancer or a benign thyroid nodule (not recorded which). Some clones in this sample may be carry-over from other donors' samples.

This clone came up a few times. The chain has TRBV6-1 and TRBJ1-1; D is unclear. CDR1 MNHNS and CDR2 SASEGT come from the germline V gene. With 2 bases removed from V and 1 base from J, the gap between germline ends came to 8 bases. This CDR3 has 14 residues. The CDR3 nucleotides read TGTGCCAGCAGTGAACTCTGGGAGAACACTGAAGCTTTCTTT. Amino acids: CASSELWENTEAFF.

This rearrangement joins TRBV9 to TRBJ1-2; 8 bases match TRBD1. CDR3 length equals 14 residues. Germline trimming cut 4 bases from V and 1 base from J; bases unmatched to any gene: 3. Looked up from germline, CDR1 is SGDLS and CDR2 is YYNGEE. CDR3 in amino acids: CASSIQGGNYGYTF. For the CDR3, the DNA is TGTGCCAGCAGCATACAGGGGGGTAACTATGGCTACACCTTC.

By frequency in the sample, this clone is medium-sized. The V gene is TRBV6-5, the J gene TRBJ2-3; maybe TRBD1 (5 bases). Per the germline V gene, CDR1 is MNHEY and CDR2 is SVGAGI. The V end was cut by 2 bases, the J end by 0 bases, with 18 bases between. The CDR3 spans 18 residues. The CDR3 region has the DNA TGTGCCAGCAGTTACCCGAGACAGATTGGAGCTAGCACAGATACGCAGTATTTT. Encoded protein: CASSYPRQIGASTDTQYF.

By share, this clone counts as medium-sized. V gene TRBV20-1 combines with J gene TRBJ1-2; maybe TRBD1 (6 bases). Trimming took 3 bases from V and 4 from J, leaving 18 bases between them. The CDR3 runs to 15 residues. The V gene's germline CDR1 is DFQATT and CDR2 SNEGSKA (reference sequence). The CDR3 bases are TGCAGTGCTAGGCTCCCCTCGACAGGCCCCTATGGCTACACCTTC. Protein: CSARLPSTGPYGYTF.

This clone was recorded many times. This chain joins TRBV3-1 and TRBJ1-3, with a weak D call TRBD1 (6 bases). The CDR3 is 14 amino acids. Germline CDR1 LGHDT, CDR2 YNNKEL (reference sequence). Trimming cost V 4 bases and J 1 base, with 8 bases left between them. The CDR3 region has the DNA TGTGCCAGCAGCCTCCAGGGGTCTGGAAACACCATATATTTT. Amino acids: CASSLQGSGNTIYF.

By share, this clone counts as medium-sized. This chain uses TRBV11-2 with TRBJ1-4, with D tentatively TRBD1 (6 bases). The CDR3 loop spans 17 amino acids. V shed 4 bases and J shed 6 bases, with 21 bases lying between them. From germline, CDR1 is SGHAT and CDR2 FQNNGV. CDR3 in amino acids: CASSSPSRGRVYEKLFF. In nucleotides, the CDR3 is TGTGCCAGCAGCTCGCCATCCCGGGGGCGCGTCTATGAAAAACTGTTTTTT.

In this sample, this clone turned up a few times. The chain recombines TRBV12-3 or TRBV12-4 with TRBJ2-7; D assignment may be TRBD1 or TRBD2 (7 bases each). V lost 1 base and J lost 3, with 16 bases in between. This CDR3 is built from 16 residues. CDR3 residues: CASSLGRGGLVYEQYF. CDR3 sequence (DNA): TGTGCCAGCAGTTTAGGCAGGGGGGGTTTAGTCTACGAGCAGTACTTC.

This clone was seen ten or more times. This chain connects TRBV12-5 to TRBJ1-1; D unresolved. Between the trimmed V and J ends, which lost 6 bases and 4 bases, there was a span of 18 bases. The germline V gene encodes CDR1 LGHNT and CDR2 FRNRAP. The CDR3 extends over 15 amino acids. DNA of the CDR3: TGTGCTAGTGGCCAATACAGAGTCATGAGCACTGAAGCTTTCTTT. It translates to CASGQYRVMSTEAFF.

This clone is medium-sized. This sequence joins TRBV6-1 and TRBJ1-6; TRBD1 aligns across 7 bases. CDR1 is MNHNS and CDR2 is SASEGT in the germline V gene. This CDR3 contains 15 residues. With 4 bases clipped from V and 6 bases from J, the junction kept 6 bases outside the gene matches. CDR3 in DNA: TGTGCCAGCAGTGCAAAGGGGGCTGGTAATTCACCCCTCCACTTT. As protein: CASSAKGAGNSPLHF.

The genes are TRBV7-9 and TRBJ1-5; 8 nucleotides line up with TRBD1. The CDR3 sequence is 15 residues long. The germline CDR1 and CDR2 sequences are SEHNR and FQNEAQ (reference sequence). Trimming cost V 8 bases and J 3 bases; bases outside gene matches: 9. In DNA form, the CDR3 reads TGTGCCAGCGGGACAGGCTATGGGTACAATCAGCCCCAGCATTTT. Its protein is CASGTGYGYNQPQHF.

The chain is built from TRBV20-1 and TRBJ2-1; 10 nucleotides line up with TRBD2. V lost 6 bases and J lost 4; bases outside the gene matches: 9. Per the germline V gene, CDR1 is DFQATT and CDR2 is SNEGSKA (reference sequence). The CDR3 loop spans 15 amino acids. DNA for the CDR3: TGCAGTGCAGAAAAAGCGGGGGGGCCTTACAATGAGCAGTTCTTC. It specifies CSAEKAGGPYNEQFF.

This clone was counted ten times or more. V gene TRBV29-1 combines with J gene TRBJ2-3, with 11 positions matching TRBD2. With 6 bases clipped from V and 0 bases from J, the junction kept 2 bases outside the gene matches. The germline gives CDR1 SQVTM, CDR2 ANQGSEA. The CDR3 has 14 residues. The CDR3 protein is CSVTSGASTDTQYF. Written as DNA, the CDR3 is TGCAGCGTGACTAGCGGGGCTAGCACAGATACGCAGTATTTT.

The chain joins TRBV13 to TRBJ2-2; no definite D call. The germline gives CDR1 PRHDT, CDR2 FYEKMQ (reference sequence). The CDR3 covers 17 residues. The V gene lost 2 bases and the J gene lost 1 base, with 14 bases spanning the gap. The CDR3 nucleotides read TGTGCCAGCAGCTTATATGCCCGGACCCGGAACACCGGGGAGCTGTTTTTT. Protein product: CASSLYARTRNTGELFF.

A remark on this clone: One junction end disagrees with the germline gene, perhaps due to a read error. J is TRBJ2-5 and V is TRBV7-9; D gene unclear. The CDR3 is 15 residues long. In germline, CDR1 is SEHNR, CDR2 FQNEAQ (reference sequence). The CDR3 region is CASILGLPQAKTQYF. The CDR3 bases are TGTGCCAGCATCTTAGGCTTGCCTCAAGCGAAGACCCAGTACTTC.

This chain links TRBV4-3 with TRBJ2-7, with D maybe TRBD1 (5 bases). Germline V lookup: CDR1 LGHNA, CDR2 YSLEER. The V end lost 5 bases, the J end lost 5 bases, and 19 bases lay between the germline ends. The CDR3 is 15 amino acids. The CDR3 loop is CASSKVRGWGNEQYF. CDR3 in DNA: TGCGCCAGCAGCAAGGTTAGGGGTTGGGGCAACGAGCAGTACTTC.

The sample holds many counts of this clone. This sample also contains other DNA sequences that code for the same CDR3. The V gene is TRBV7-8, the J gene TRBJ2-2, with D possibly being TRBD2 (5 bases). V shed 5 bases and J shed 8 bases, with 12 bases lying between them. The V gene's germline CDR1 is SGHVS and CDR2 FQNEAQ. This CDR3 is built from 13 residues. The CDR3 region has the DNA TGTGCCAGCAGCCTTCGGACTTCAGGGGAGCTGTTTTTT. Translating it yields CASSLRTSGELFF.

The genes are TRBV13 and TRBJ2-1, with D possibly TRBD1 on 6 matching bases. The V end lost 5 bases, the J end lost 9 bases, and 14 bases lay between the germline ends. The CDR3 contains 13 residues. Per germline, CDR1 PRHDT and CDR2 FYEKMQ (reference sequence). CDR3 DNA sequence: TGTGCCAGCAGCACCAGGGGTGTCACTGAGCAGTTCTTC. Translated, it gives CASSTRGVTEQFF.

The chain has TRBV11-2 and TRBJ2-1; D unresolved. CDR3 length: 11 residues. Looked up from germline, CDR1 is SGHAT and CDR2 is FQNNGV. The V gene lost 5 bases and the J gene lost 6 bases, with 5 bases spanning the gap. CDR3 residues: CASSRVNEQFF. CDR3 sequence (DNA): TGTGCCAGCAGCCGCGTCAATGAGCAGTTCTTC.

Notes on this clone: The junction shows a germline mismatch at one end, possibly a read error. The CDR3 DNA reads as TGTGCCACCCGCACCCCCAGCACAGATACGCAGTCTTTT. The encoded protein is CATRTPSTDTQSF. The V and J genes are TRBV15 and TRBJ2-3; D is undetermined. The CDR3 has 13 amino acids. Germline CDR1 and CDR2: LNHNV and YYDKDF (reference sequence).

This clone was found many times. The rearrangement links TRBV2 to TRBJ2-5, with 7 bases fitting TRBD1. This CDR3 spans 15 amino acids. CDR1 and CDR2 from the germline V gene are SNHLY and FYNNEI. The V and J ends lost 4 bases and 5 bases, in that order; junction bases with no gene match: 10. The CDR3 sequence is CASSGERGPSETQYF. As DNA, the CDR3 is TGTGCCAGCAGTGGGGAGAGGGGGCCGAGCGAGACCCAGTACTTC.

The chain carries TRBV20-1 and TRBJ2-7; D ambiguous. V lost 0 bases, J lost 4 bases, and 10 bases lay in between. The CDR3 spans 13 residues. CDR1 and CDR2 (germline): DFQATT, SNEGSKA (reference sequence). DNA of the CDR3: TGCAGTGCTAGAGACAACTCACCTTACGAGCAGTACTTC. Protein sequence: CSARDNSPYEQYF.

This clone is medium-sized. The chain is built from TRBV7-2 and TRBJ2-7, with a tentative D call TRBD2 (5 bases). The CDR3 is made up of 13 amino acids. The germline V gene encodes CDR1 SGHTA and CDR2 FQGNSA. The V and J ends lost 5 bases and 7 bases respectively, with 15 bases between them. For the CDR3, the DNA is TGTGCCAGCAGCCGGGCTAAGGCGGGTGAGCAGTACTTC. It codes for CASSRAKAGEQYF.

The chain recombines TRBV20-1 with TRBJ2-1, with a tentative D call TRBD2 (6 bases). Between the trimmed V and J ends, which lost 6 bases and 0 bases, there was a span of 12 bases. Germline loops: CDR1 DFQATT, CDR2 SNEGSKA (reference sequence). This CDR3 contains 14 residues. The CDR3 here is CSAPLGGSYNEQFF. CDR3 in DNA: TGCAGTGCCCCCCTCGGGGGCTCCTACAATGAGCAGTTCTTC.

The genes are TRBV5-1 and TRBJ2-3; TRBD2 matches at 10 bases. The CDR3 loop spans 15 amino acids. Germline trimming cut 6 bases from V and 0 bases from J; bases unmatched to any gene: 4. The germline V gene has CDR1 SGHRS and CDR2 YFSETQ. The DNA for the CDR3 is TGCGCCAGCAACCCGACTAGCGGGAGCACAGATACGCAGTATTTT. Translation: CASNPTSGSTDTQYF.

With regard to this clone: It is likely a read error, because the conserved phenylalanine at the end of the CDR3 is missing. This chain connects TRBV2 to TRBJ2-7, with D unclear. Trimming shortened V by 9 bases and J by 3 bases, and 9 bases separated the two germline ends. Germline CDR1 SNHLY, CDR2 FYNNEI. CDR3 length equals 11 residues. The CDR3 region is CARRVGYEQYL. Here the CDR3 DNA reads TGTGCCAGACGGGTCGGCTACGAGCAGTACCTC.

This clone was counted between two and nine times. The chain couples TRBV6-1 to TRBJ2-1; unclear D gene. V was shortened by 4 bases and J by 3 bases, with 4 bases between the two germline ends. CDR1 MNHNS and CDR2 SASEGT come from the germline V gene. The CDR3 is made up of 12 amino acids. DNA of the CDR3: TGTGCCAGCAGTGGGGTCTACAATGAGCAGTTCTTC. Residues: CASSGVYNEQFF.

This clone has at least ten counts. The V and J genes are TRBV6-1 and TRBJ2-3; TRBD2 aligns across 9 bases. The CDR3 extends over 14 amino acids. V shed 8 bases and J 2 bases; nucleotides not matched to a gene: 5. CDR1 MNHNS and CDR2 SASEGT come from the germline V gene. CDR3 region: CASGRLAATDTQYF. The DNA of the CDR3 is TGTGCCAGCGGGAGACTAGCGGCCACAGATACGCAGTATTTT.

This clone was counted ten times or more. The V gene is TRBV20-1, the J gene TRBJ1-1, with D possibly matching TRBD1 (5 bases). Trimming left V 5 bases short and J 4 bases short, with 8 bases between. The CDR3 consists of 11 residues. Germline V gene sequence: CDR1 DFQATT, CDR2 SNEGSKA (reference sequence). CDR3 region: CSARGGTEAFF. In DNA, the CDR3 is TGCAGTGCTCGCGGGGGCACTGAAGCTTTCTTT.